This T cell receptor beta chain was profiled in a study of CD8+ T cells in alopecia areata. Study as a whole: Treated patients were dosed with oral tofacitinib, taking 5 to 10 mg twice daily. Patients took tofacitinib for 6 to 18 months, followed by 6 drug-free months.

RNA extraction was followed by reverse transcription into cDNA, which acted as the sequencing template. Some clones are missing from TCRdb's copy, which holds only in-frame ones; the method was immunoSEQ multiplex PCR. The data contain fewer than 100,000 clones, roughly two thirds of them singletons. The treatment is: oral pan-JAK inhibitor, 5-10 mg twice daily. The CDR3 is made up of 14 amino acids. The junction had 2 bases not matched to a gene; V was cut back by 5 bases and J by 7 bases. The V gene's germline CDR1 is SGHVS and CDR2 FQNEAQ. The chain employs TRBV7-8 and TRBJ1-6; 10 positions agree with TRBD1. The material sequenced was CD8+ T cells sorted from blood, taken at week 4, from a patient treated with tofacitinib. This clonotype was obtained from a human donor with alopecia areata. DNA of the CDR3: TGTGCCAGCAGCCCGGGACAGGGGAATTCACCCCTCCACTTT. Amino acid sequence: CASSPGQGNSPLHF.